The 26 T cell receptor beta chains in this list originate from one sample, sequenced in a study of CD8 T cells in ankylosing spondylitis. TCRdb called the 5' RACE reads again in MiXCR, with one record for every CDR3 protein. The data contain about 700,000 distinct CDR3 sequences, under 20% of them singletons. Their specific antigens are unknown. General study points: It appeared that ankylosing spondylitis blood was characterized by a TCR beta motif of several highly homologous variants.

The material sequenced was blood, either unsorted or a sorted T cell fraction (not recorded which). The receptors were gathered from a male donor with ankylosing spondylitis.

This clonotype was recorded a few times. The chain uses TRBV27 and TRBJ1-1; D ambiguous. The ends were cut back, 3 bases at V and 5 bases at J, with 13 bases in the middle. CDR1 is MNHEY, CDR2 SMNVEV, per germline (reference sequence). The CDR3 extends over 14 amino acids. The CDR3 DNA follows: TGTGCCAGCAGTTTTGACCGGGCCGAGACTGAAGCTTTCTTT. Translating gives CASSFDRAETEAFF.

This clonotype came up a few times. V and J are TRBV5-5 and TRBJ1-3, with D unresolved. The germline V gene has CDR1 SGHKS and CDR2 YYEKEE (reference sequence). V gave up 1 base and J gave up 0 bases, with 11 bases separating them. The CDR3 is made up of 16 amino acids. CDR3 residues: CASSLMVQSSGNTIYF. CDR3 bases: TGTGCCAGCAGCTTGATGGTTCAGAGCTCTGGAAACACCATATATTTT.

This clonotype was seen at least ten times. J is TRBJ2-7 and V is TRBV6-1; 8 nucleotides match TRBD1. The CDR3 totals 15 residues. The germline V gene encodes CDR1 MNHNS and CDR2 SASEGT. With 6 bases clipped from V and 3 bases from J, the junction kept 10 bases outside the gene matches. The CDR3 is CASSSQRTGSYEQYF. CDR3 nucleotides: TGTGCCAGCAGCTCCCAGAGGACAGGGAGCTACGAGCAGTACTTC.

The chain recombines TRBV27 with TRBJ1-4; TRBD1 matches at 11 bases. The CDR3 totals 15 residues. Germline CDR1 reads MNHEY; CDR2 reads SMNVEV (reference sequence). J gave up 8 bases and V 6 bases, and 8 bases lay outside the gene matches. In DNA form, the CDR3 reads TGTGCCAGCAGAAGTGCCGGGACAGGGGGGGAAAAACTGTTTTTT. Amino acid sequence: CASRSAGTGGEKLFF.

CDR3 bases: TGTGCCAGCAGCGTAGGGGGGGCTAACTATGGCTACACCTTC. This encodes CASSVGGANYGYTF. V and J are TRBV9 and TRBJ1-2; D is possibly TRBD1 (5 bases). CDR3 length: 14 residues. V gave up 0 bases and J gave up 0 bases, with 6 bases separating them. Germline CDR1 reads SGDLS; CDR2 reads YYNGEE. Supplemented by reference TRBV9 and TRBJ1-2, the full variable domain reads DSGVTQTPKHLITATGQRVTLRCSPRSGDLSVYWYQQSLDQGLQFLIQYYNGEERAKGNILERFSAQQFPDLHSELNLSSLELGDSALYFCASSVGGANYGYTFGSGTRLTVV.

This clonotype has more than one count but fewer than ten. V and J are TRBV7-9 and TRBJ2-2, with D perhaps TRBD2 (5 bases). Germline V CDR1 and CDR2: SEHNR, FQNEAQ (reference sequence). With 5 bases removed from V and 5 bases from J, the gap between germline ends came to 9 bases. CDR3 length: 13 residues. The CDR3 protein is CASSPTTTGELFF. Here the CDR3 DNA reads TGTGCCAGCAGCCCGACTACGACCGGGGAGCTGTTTTTT.

The gene calls are TRBV3-1 and TRBJ2-3; 10 bases fit TRBD2. Losses at the gene ends were 0 bases for V and 4 bases for J; bases not matched to a gene: 10. Germline V CDR1 and CDR2: LGHDT, YNNKEL (reference sequence). The length of the CDR3 is 18 residues. The CDR3 DNA reads as TGTGCCAGCAGCCAAGAAAGCGGGAGGGGGTCGGTCGCAGATACGCAGTATTTT. This encodes CASSQESGRGSVADTQYF.

The table lists this clonotype with a few counts. The chain links TRBV20-1 to TRBJ1-2; TRBD1 agrees at 9 bases. The germline V gene encodes CDR1 DFQATT and CDR2 SNEGSKA (reference sequence). The V and J ends lost 2 bases and 7 bases, in that order; junction bases with no gene match: 5. The CDR3 is 13 amino acids. CDR3 bases: TGCAGTGCTAGAACAGGGGGCATTGGTGGCTACACCTTC. It specifies CSARTGGIGGYTF.

CDR3 DNA: TGTGCCTGGAAGGGACGGTTTGCGACTGAAGCTTTCTTT. It encodes CAWKGRFATEAFF. The rearrangement links TRBV30 to TRBJ1-1; possible D gene TRBD1, 5 bases. The V gene's germline CDR1 is GTSNPN and CDR2 SVGIG (reference sequence). There are 13 residues in the CDR3. With 4 bases removed from V and 5 bases from J, the gap between germline ends came to 14 bases.

CDR3 DNA sequence: TGTGCCAGCAGTTTGGAGGGACAGGGGGGTTCACCCCTCCACTTT. As protein: CASSLEGQGGSPLHF. The chain uses TRBV12-3 or TRBV12-4 and TRBJ1-6; 11 nucleotides agree with TRBD1. CDR3 size: 15 residues. The junction had 4 bases not matched to a gene; V was cut back by 3 bases and J by 9 bases.

This clonotype appeared a few times. The genes are TRBV7-8 and TRBJ1-3; perhaps TRBD1 as D (5 bases). The CDR3 extends over 14 amino acids. Trimming left V 4 bases short and J 3 bases short, with 10 bases between. The V gene's germline CDR1 is SGHVS and CDR2 FQNEAQ. DNA for the CDR3: TGTGCCAGCAGCTCTCAGGGCTATGGAAACACCATATATTTT. Residues: CASSSQGYGNTIYF.

The V and J genes are TRBV7-6 and TRBJ2-3; TRBD2 agrees at 12 bases. The CDR3 covers 17 residues. V lost 5 bases to trimming and J lost 5 bases; unmatched junction nucleotides: 11. Germline CDR1 is SGHVS and CDR2 is FNYEAQ. The DNA of the CDR3 is TGTGCCAGCAGCCCGACTCCGACTAGCGGGAGTGGAGATACGCAGTATTTT. This gives the protein CASSPTPTSGSGDTQYF.

The rearrangement uses TRBV4-1 and TRBJ2-7; maybe TRBD2 (6 bases). The CDR3 covers 18 residues. Trimming removed 4 bases at V and 0 bases at J, with 22 bases between. Germline CDR1 and CDR2: MGHRA and YSYEKL. For the CDR3, the DNA is TGCGCCAGCAGCCGGACCCCTTTCGGGGGAGCAAGCTCCTACGAGCAGTACTTC. Residues: CASSRTPFGGASSYEQYF.

The chain joins TRBV12-3 or TRBV12-4 to TRBJ1-6; D may be TRBD1 (6 bases). This CDR3 is 13 amino acids long. Trimming cost V 2 bases and J 11 bases, with 10 bases left between them. The CDR3 bases are TGTGCCAGCAGTTTAAACAGGGATACACCCCTCCACTTT. Protein sequence: CASSLNRDTPLHF.

This clonotype was counted a few times. The rearrangement links TRBV28 to TRBJ2-7; 7 bases line up with TRBD2. V was pared by 5 bases and J by 1 base, with 5 bases of the junction left unmatched. The CDR3 is 14 residues long. CDR1 MDHEN and CDR2 SYDVKM come from the germline V gene. The CDR3 DNA reads TGTGCCAGCAGTCGTCTAGCGGTGTCCTACGAGCAGTACTTC. Amino acid sequence: CASSRLAVSYEQYF.

This clonotype was counted many times. The chain carries TRBV4-1 and TRBJ1-2; D remains unclear. The CDR3 totals 14 residues. Germline V gives CDR1 MGHRA, CDR2 YSYEKL. The V and J ends lost 3 bases and 1 base respectively, with 9 bases between them. Here the CDR3 reads CASSQESLNYGYTF. The CDR3 DNA sequence: TGCGCCAGCAGCCAGGAGAGTCTTAACTATGGCTACACCTTC.

This clonotype was seen a few times. J is TRBJ1-3 and V is TRBV20-1; a weak D match, TRBD1 (5 bases). Deletions cut 2 bases from V and 1 base from J, with 21 bases between. Germline lookup yields CDR1 DFQATT and CDR2 SNEGSKA (reference sequence). CDR3 length: 18 amino acids. This CDR3 reads CSARILGERRGSGNTIYF. The DNA of the CDR3 is TGCAGTGCTAGAATCCTAGGGGAGCGGCGGGGGTCTGGAAACACCATATATTTT.

This clonotype has just a few counts. This chain uses TRBV29-1 with TRBJ2-5, with D possibly being TRBD1 (6 bases). CDR1 and CDR2 (germline): SQVTM, ANQGSEA. Trimming pared 6 bases from V and 8 bases from J, leaving 13 bases between. The CDR3 runs 11 residues. The CDR3, as DNA: TGCAGCGTGACAGGAGTTTATACCCAGTACTTC. Translating it yields CSVTGVYTQYF.

This clonotype has a handful of counts. The rearrangement joins TRBV11-2 to TRBJ2-2, with 8 bases that match TRBD2. The CDR3 loop spans 17 amino acids. Germline V gives CDR1 SGHAT, CDR2 FQNNGV. J gave up 6 bases and V 0 bases, and 9 bases lay outside the gene matches. The DNA of the CDR3 is TGTGCCAGCAGCTTAGAACGTCGAGCGGGAGTTCCCGGGGAGCTGTTTTTT. Translated, it gives CASSLERRAGVPGELFF.

The J gene is TRBJ2-1, the V gene TRBV5-1; D perhaps matches TRBD1 (5 bases). From germline, CDR1 is SGHRS and CDR2 YFSETQ. The CDR3 extends over 12 amino acids. Trimming took off 3 bases at V and 7 bases at J, with 8 bases between the two ends. CDR3 region: CASSYQGNEQFF. For the CDR3, the DNA is TGCGCCAGCAGCTATCAGGGAAATGAGCAGTTCTTC.

The rearrangement joins TRBV12-3 or TRBV12-4 to TRBJ2-5; D remains unclear. Trimming removed 7 bases at V and 3 bases at J, with 12 bases between. The length of the CDR3 is 13 residues. The CDR3 DNA sequence: TGTGCCAGCACCTTCAGTAAAGAAGAGACCCAGTACTTC. This codes for CASTFSKEETQYF.

This rearrangement joins TRBV11-2 to TRBJ2-1; 9 bases match TRBD2. The CDR3 covers 18 residues. Germline lookup yields CDR1 SGHAT and CDR2 FQNNGV. Unmatched junction bases numbered 9, after V lost 3 bases and J lost 0 bases. CDR3 bases: TGTGCCAGCAGCTTCTCTTCTGGCGGGAGGGGCTCCTACAATGAGCAGTTCTTC. Translating it yields CASSFSSGGRGSYNEQFF.

The V and J genes are TRBV3-1 and TRBJ2-5; 7 positions match TRBD1. This CDR3 comprises 16 residues. CDR1 and CDR2 from the germline V gene are LGHDT and YNNKEL (reference sequence). The ends lost 2 bases at V and 5 bases at J; junction bases unmatched: 11. DNA of the CDR3: TGTGCCAGCAGCCAATCGGACAGGTCGATCATGGAGACCCAGTACTTC. Protein sequence: CASSQSDRSIMETQYF.

This clonotype was counted a few times. This chain connects TRBV5-1 to TRBJ2-2; D perhaps matches TRBD2 (6 bases). Germline lookup yields CDR1 SGHRS and CDR2 YFSETQ. With 5 bases removed from V and 5 bases from J, the gap between germline ends came to 13 bases. This CDR3 is 14 amino acids long. The CDR3 spells CASRVSGRTGELFF. The CDR3, as DNA: TGCGCCAGCAGGGTCAGCGGGCGGACCGGGGAGCTGTTTTTT.

V is TRBV11-2 and J is TRBJ1-6; 8 nucleotides agree with TRBD1. The germline CDR1 and CDR2 sequences are SGHAT and FQNNGV. V dropped 1 base and J dropped 7; count of bases not matched to a gene: 6. The CDR3 consists of 16 residues. The CDR3 protein is CASSLGQAGGNSPLHF. DNA for the CDR3: TGTGCCAGCAGCTTAGGCCAGGCAGGGGGCAATTCACCCCTCCACTTT.

This clonotype was counted between two and nine times. This chain uses TRBV5-6 with TRBJ2-1, with 8 bases lining up with TRBD2. Germline V gene data show CDR1 as SGHDT and CDR2 as YYEEEE. The CDR3 is made up of 16 amino acids. With V trimmed by 4 bases and J by 8 bases, 14 bases remained unmatched. CDR3 sequence (DNA): TGTGCCAGCAGCGCCCGCCAAGCGGGGGAGGGCTATGAGCAGTTCTTC. This gives the protein CASSARQAGEGYEQFF.